This T cell receptor (beta chain) was identified during a study of blood T cell repertoires in COVID-19. Background on the study: PBMCs, B-cell-depleted T cells, or T cells provided the cDNA or gDNA that made up the material.

Original handling: Estimates of nucleated cell counts were drawn from the amplification of reference gene primers. Data came from immunoSEQ multiplex PCR; TCRdb stores just in-frame clones and leaves some out. V and J calls and clone size are those listed in that table; D and trimming were worked out from the DNA. The sample lists roughly 400,000 clones; around 87% were seen once. While infection was still active, Seattle patients were enrolled and then followed longitudinally. The sample consisted of peripheral blood. The TCR was taken from a woman in her sixties with COVID-19, enrolled during active disease.

The CDR3 region is CASSYTTGTNYGYTF. The CDR3 bases are TGTGCCAGCAGTTACACGACGGGAACTAACTATGGCTACACCTTC. This chain connects TRBV6-5 to TRBJ1-2; no firm D call. CDR1 is MNHEY and CDR2 is SVGAGI in the germline V gene. The CDR3 sequence is 15 residues long. V was shortened by 2 bases and J by 0 bases, with 10 bases between the two germline ends.